This passage covers 11 T cell receptor beta chains from one sample sequenced in a study of T-cell memory formation after mild COVID-19. TCRdb re-called the 5' RACE reads through MiXCR, storing one row per CDR3 protein. Here the sample spans 150,000 to 200,000 distinct CDR3 sequences, 11% being singletons. Sequencing input: PBMCs or a T cell subset sorted from them (not recorded which). These receptors were obtained from a man aged 18 to 35 who had mild COVID-19 (a few samples of this study predate the infection). Cell type and time point are not known.

This clonotype turned up a few times. The chain is built from TRBV5-1 and TRBJ2-5, with 9 bases lining up with TRBD1. V was clipped by 9 bases and J by 4 bases; unmatched bases: 10. The CDR3 length is 14 residues. Germline CDR1 SGHRS, CDR2 YFSETQ. CDR3: CATRGTGRSETQYF. In DNA form, the CDR3 reads TGCGCCACTCGAGGGACAGGGCGGTCAGAGACCCAGTACTTC.

This clonotype was seen a few times. Compared with germline, one end of the junction differs, possibly owing to a read error. The CDR3 loop is CASSLGGGGDTQYF. In nucleotides, the CDR3 is TGTGCTAGCAGCTTAGGTGGGGGCGGAGATACGCAGTATTTT. This chain uses TRBV7-7 with TRBJ2-3; D perhaps matches TRBD1 (6 bases). This CDR3 spans 14 amino acids. Germline values: CDR1 SSHAT, CDR2 FNYEAQ (reference sequence).

This clonotype showed up just a few times. The CDR3 region is CASSPTGRQSEKLFF. As DNA, the CDR3 is TGTGCCAGCAGTCCCACAGGGAGACAGTCTGAAAAACTGTTTTTT. The J gene is TRBJ1-4, the V gene TRBV6-2 or TRBV6-3, with a tentative D call TRBD1 (6 bases). The CDR3 totals 15 residues. Germline V gives CDR1 MNHEY, CDR2 SVGEGT. V gave up 5 bases and J gave up 7 bases, with 17 bases separating them.

This clonotype was counted a few times. This sequence joins TRBV28 and TRBJ2-5, with a tentative D call TRBD1 (6 bases). V lost 7 bases and J 8 bases, leaving 17 bases between the germline ends. Germline loops: CDR1 MDHEN, CDR2 SYDVKM. The CDR3 runs to 13 residues. Written as DNA, the CDR3 is TGTGCCAGCATGCAGGGCCCCAGGGGAACCCAGTACTTC. It specifies CASMQGPRGTQYF.

The chain links TRBV6-6 to TRBJ1-3; D is ambiguous. Trimming took 6 bases from V and 3 from J, leaving 15 bases between them. This CDR3 contains 15 residues. Germline lookup yields CDR1 MNHNY and CDR2 SVGAGI (reference sequence). In DNA form, the CDR3 reads TGTGCCAGCAGCTCGGATTTAAAAGGTGGAAACACCATATATTTT. Its translation: CASSSDLKGGNTIYF.

The gene calls are TRBV6-5 and TRBJ1-1; no definite D call. The V end lost 2 bases, the J end lost 1 base, and 5 bases lay between the germline ends. CDR3 length: 13 amino acids. CDR1 is MNHEY, CDR2 SVGAGI, per germline. CDR3 in amino acids: CASSYAQNTEAFF. The CDR3 coding sequence is TGTGCCAGCAGTTACGCTCAGAACACTGAAGCTTTCTTT.

The chain combines TRBV7-7 with TRBJ2-7; TRBD1 might be the D (6 bases). The CDR3 consists of 13 residues. V shed 5 bases and J shed 5 bases, with 13 bases lying between them. Germline CDR1 reads SSHAT; CDR2 reads FNYEAQ (reference sequence). The CDR3 protein is CASSPTGTHEQYF. In nucleotides, the CDR3 is TGTGCCAGCAGCCCGACAGGTACACACGAGCAGTACTTC.

The CDR3 nucleotides are TGCAGTGCGCAGGGGGCCGGGGGTAACCCCTACGAGCAGTACTTC. It is translated as CSAQGAGGNPYEQYF. J is TRBJ2-7 and V is TRBV20-1; 8 bases fit TRBD1. Unmatched junction bases numbered 12, after V lost 6 bases and J lost 2 bases. The CDR3 consists of 15 residues. CDR1 and CDR2 (germline): DFQATT, SNEGSKA (reference sequence).

This clonotype turned up a few times. The genes are TRBV6-6 and TRBJ2-2; possibly TRBD1 or TRBD2 for D (5 bases each). Germline V lookup: CDR1 MNHNY, CDR2 SVGAGI (reference sequence). Trimming removed 4 bases from V and 0 bases from J, with 6 bases in between. The CDR3 is made up of 14 amino acids. The CDR3 here is CASSWGTNTGELFF. CDR3 DNA sequence: TGTGCCAGCAGTTGGGGGACGAACACCGGGGAGCTGTTTTTT.

This chain links TRBV7-2 with TRBJ2-5; D tentatively reads TRBD1 or TRBD2 (5 bases each). CDR1 and CDR2 from the germline V gene are SGHTA and FQGNSA. There are 15 residues in the CDR3. V was clipped by 6 bases and J by 4 bases, with 18 bases between them. The CDR3, as DNA: TGTGCCAGCAGACCGCCGAGGGTGGGGCGAGAGACCCAGTACTTC. Its protein product is CASRPPRVGRETQYF.

This clonotype was picked up a small number of times. The rearrangement uses TRBV9 and TRBJ1-1, with a possible D match to TRBD1 (5 bases). The CDR3 is 13 amino acids. Between the trimmed V and J ends, which lost 4 bases and 6 bases, there was a span of 13 bases. The germline gives CDR1 SGDLS, CDR2 YYNGEE. For the CDR3, the DNA is TGTGCCAGCAGCCGGACATTTTGGTCTGAAGCTTTCTTT. Translation gives CASSRTFWSEAFF.